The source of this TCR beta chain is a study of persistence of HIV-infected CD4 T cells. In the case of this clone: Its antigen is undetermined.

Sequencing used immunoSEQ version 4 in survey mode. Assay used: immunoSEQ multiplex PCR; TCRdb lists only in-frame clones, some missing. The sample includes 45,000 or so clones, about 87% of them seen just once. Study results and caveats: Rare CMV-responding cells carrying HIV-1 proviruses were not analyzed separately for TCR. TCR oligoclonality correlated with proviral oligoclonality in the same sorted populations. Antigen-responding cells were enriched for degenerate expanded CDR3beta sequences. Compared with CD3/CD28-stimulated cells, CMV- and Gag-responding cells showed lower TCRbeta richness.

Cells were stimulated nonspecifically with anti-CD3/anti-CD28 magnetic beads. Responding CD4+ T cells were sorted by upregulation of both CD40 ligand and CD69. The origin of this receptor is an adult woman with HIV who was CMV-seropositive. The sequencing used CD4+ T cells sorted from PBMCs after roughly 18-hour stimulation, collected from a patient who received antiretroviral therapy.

DNA of the CDR3: TGCGCCAGCAGCCAAGGGGTGGGGGGCCCAGATACGCAGTATTTT. It specifies CASSQGVGGPDTQYF. The rearrangement joins TRBV4-3 to TRBJ2-3, with D tentatively TRBD1 or TRBD2 (6 bases each). CDR1 and CDR2 from the germline V gene are LGHNA and YSLEER. The V gene lost 1 base and the J gene lost 4 bases, with 12 bases spanning the gap. This CDR3 has 15 amino acids.